Listed here are 28 T cell receptor beta chains from one sample, sequenced in a study of PD-1 blockade in classical Hodgkin lymphoma. Using immunoSEQ multiplex PCR, the repertoire was profiled, and TCRdb retains in-frame clones only, with some absent. The profile shows approximately 100,000 clones, around 89% of them singletons. In every patient, relapse followed autologous stem cell transplantation, while exposure to brentuximab vedotin differed. This material consisted of peripheral blood mononuclear cells (PBMCs), taken before the second cycle of nivolumab. These receptors were obtained from a human donor with classical Hodgkin lymphoma.

The V call is TRBV6-5, the J call TRBJ1-1; D perhaps matches TRBD1 (5 bases). This CDR3 contains 14 residues. The V end was cut by 2 bases, the J end by 5 bases, with 12 bases between. The germline V gene has CDR1 MNHEY and CDR2 SVGAGI. The CDR3 sequence: CASSYRGGYTEAFF. CDR3 DNA sequence: TGTGCCAGCAGTTACCGGGGGGGTTATACTGAAGCTTTCTTT.

The chain links TRBV5-4 to TRBJ1-1; no firm D call. The CDR3 loop spans 12 amino acids. The V end lost 3 bases, the J end lost 4 bases, and 7 bases lay between the germline ends. The V gene's germline CDR1 is SGHNT and CDR2 YYREEE (reference sequence). CDR3 protein: CASSSVGTEAFF. CDR3 in DNA: TGTGCCAGCAGCTCGGTGGGCACTGAAGCTTTCTTT.

V and J are TRBV27 and TRBJ2-3; TRBD2 matches at 12 bases. J lost 4 bases, V lost 3 bases, and 5 bases had no gene match. The germline V gene encodes CDR1 MNHEY and CDR2 SMNVEV (reference sequence). The CDR3 is 16 residues long. The CDR3 region is CASSFLLAGGSDTQYF. The DNA for the CDR3 is TGTGCCAGCAGTTTTCTACTAGCGGGGGGTTCAGATACGCAGTATTTT.

Comments on this clone: Other nucleotide sequences in the sample specify the same CDR3. V is TRBV5-6 and J is TRBJ1-6, with D tentatively TRBD1 (5 bases). Trimming took 4 bases from V and 4 from J, leaving 15 bases between them. Looked up from germline, CDR1 is SGHDT and CDR2 is YYEEEE. The CDR3 is 16 amino acids. CDR3 coding DNA: TGTGCCAGCAGCACCTCTGACAGTTCATATAATTCACCCCTCCACTTT. Translated: CASSTSDSSYNSPLHF.

This chain connects TRBV4-2 to TRBJ2-1, with 9 bases lining up with TRBD1. This CDR3 is 17 amino acids long. The germline gives CDR1 LGHNA, CDR2 YNFKEQ. J lost 2 bases, V lost 2 bases, and 7 bases had no gene match. CDR3 region: CASSQYLGQGTYNEQFF. CDR3 DNA sequence: TGTGCCAGCAGCCAATATCTAGGACAGGGGACCTACAATGAGCAGTTCTTC.

The sample holds a few counts of this clone. V is TRBV6-5 and J is TRBJ1-1; D unresolved. CDR3 size: 14 residues. Germline loops: CDR1 MNHEY, CDR2 SVGAGI. Deletions cut 5 bases from V and 8 bases from J, with 18 bases between. CDR3 nucleotides: TGTGCCAGCAGTCTAGACCCTAGAGCGGGAGAAGCTTTCTTT. Translated, it gives CASSLDPRAGEAFF.

The chain uses TRBV5-1 and TRBJ2-3; 11 bases match TRBD1. Germline-derived CDR1 and CDR2 are SGHRS and YFSETQ. Trimming removed 0 bases from V and 3 bases from J; junction bases left unmatched: 9. This CDR3 contains 18 residues. CDR3 sequence reads: CASSLGPDRGRGTDTQYF. The DNA for the CDR3 is TGCGCCAGCAGCTTGGGTCCGGACAGGGGGCGCGGAACAGATACGCAGTATTTT.

For the CDR3, the DNA is TGCGCCAGCAGCTTGGCCCTAGCATGGTTCGAGCAGTACTTC. Its translation: CASSLALAWFEQYF. The genes are TRBV5-1 and TRBJ2-7; D may be TRBD2 (5 bases). This CDR3 has 14 amino acids. Germline loops: CDR1 SGHRS, CDR2 YFSETQ. Trimming removed 0 bases from V and 6 bases from J, with 13 bases in between.

DNA for the CDR3: TGTGCCAGCAGCCCGCAGGGGGACACTGAAGCTTTCTTT. This gives the protein CASSPQGDTEAFF. The chain couples TRBV7-9 to TRBJ1-1, with 7 bases matching TRBD1. The CDR3 extends over 13 amino acids. The germline gives CDR1 SEHNR, CDR2 FQNEAQ (reference sequence). With V trimmed by 5 bases and J by 3 bases, 3 bases remained unmatched.

The V gene is TRBV6-5, the J gene TRBJ2-5, with D uncertain. The end of the DNA fits TRBJ2-7 better, so the J call may be wrong. This CDR3 contains 11 residues. Per germline, CDR1 MNHEY and CDR2 SVGAGI. Here the CDR3 DNA reads TGTGCCAGCAGTTCTGGGCACGAGCAGTACTTC. This codes for CASSSGHEQYF.

The chain links TRBV30 to TRBJ1-4; TRBD1 is a possible D gene (5 bases). The CDR3 is 15 amino acids. From germline, CDR1 is GTSNPN and CDR2 SVGIG (reference sequence). With 7 bases removed from V and 1 base from J, the gap between germline ends came to 16 bases. The CDR3 DNA sequence: TGTGCCTCTAGAGGCCAGGGTTTAACTAATGAAAAACTGTTTTTT. As protein: CASRGQGLTNEKLFF.

The chain combines TRBV5-5 with TRBJ2-1; 8 bases line up with TRBD1. CDR1 and CDR2 from the germline V gene are SGHKS and YYEKEE (reference sequence). This CDR3 spans 15 amino acids. Unmatched junction bases numbered 5, after V lost 0 bases and J lost 6 bases. The CDR3 protein is CASSLDRGVRNEQFF. The CDR3 nucleotides read TGTGCCAGCAGCTTGGACAGGGGGGTTCGCAATGAGCAGTTCTTC.

This rearrangement joins TRBV27 to TRBJ1-1; 7 positions match TRBD1. Unmatched junction bases numbered 9, after V lost 6 bases and J lost 5 bases. The CDR3 is made up of 14 amino acids. Per the germline V gene, CDR1 is MNHEY and CDR2 is SMNVEV (reference sequence). CDR3: CASSLDRVGTEAFF. The DNA for the CDR3 is TGTGCCAGCAGCCTCGACAGGGTGGGTACTGAAGCTTTCTTT.

The J gene is TRBJ1-2, the V gene TRBV7-9; weak D call: TRBD1 (5 bases). V was trimmed by 5 bases and J by 2 bases, leaving 21 bases between them. The CDR3 runs 17 residues. CDR1 is SEHNR and CDR2 is FQNEAQ in the germline V gene (reference sequence). This CDR3 is CASSVQPGTSRNYGYTF. The CDR3, as DNA: TGTGCCAGCAGCGTCCAGCCAGGGACTTCCAGAAACTATGGCTACACCTTC.

This rearrangement joins TRBV7-9 to TRBJ2-2; D might be TRBD2 (6 bases). V was clipped by 3 bases and J by 5 bases, with 13 bases between them. Germline CDR1 reads SEHNR; CDR2 reads FQNEAQ (reference sequence). This CDR3 has 15 residues. The CDR3 is CASSLYQGGTGELFF. The CDR3 region has the DNA TGTGCCAGCAGCTTGTATCAGGGAGGAACCGGGGAGCTGTTTTTT.

V and J are TRBV4-2 and TRBJ2-3; 7 bases are a match to TRBD2. The V gene's germline CDR1 is LGHNA and CDR2 YNFKEQ. The CDR3 has 17 residues. V lost 3 bases and J lost 1; bases outside the gene matches: 10. DNA for the CDR3: TGTGCCAGCAGCCAGGGGCTAGCGGTCCTTGGCACAGATACGCAGTATTTT. Protein: CASSQGLAVLGTDTQYF.

This chain connects TRBV29-1 to TRBJ1-5; TRBD1 might be the D (6 bases). The V gene lost 6 bases and the J gene lost 7 bases, with 16 bases spanning the gap. The CDR3 contains 13 residues. CDR1 is SQVTM and CDR2 is ANQGSEA in the germline V gene. CDR3 loop: CSVTDTGNQPQHF. As DNA, the CDR3 is TGCAGCGTAACCGATACAGGGAACCAGCCCCAGCATTTT. Variable domain in full (rest from reference TRBV29-1 and TRBJ1-5): SAVISQKPSRDICQRGTSLTIQCQVDSQVTMMFWYRQQPGQSLTLIATANQGSEATYESGFVIDKFPISRPNLTFSTLTVSNMSPEDSSIYLCSVTDTGNQPQHFGDGTRLSIL.

CDR3 amino acids: CASSYLSVRRYEKLFF. Here the CDR3 DNA reads TGTGCCAGCAGTTACTTGTCAGTCCGAAGATATGAAAAACTGTTTTTT. The chain combines TRBV6-5 with TRBJ1-4; D unclear. V lost 1 base and J 6 bases, leaving 15 bases between the germline ends. This CDR3 spans 16 amino acids. Germline V CDR1 and CDR2: MNHEY, SVGAGI.

The genes are TRBV15 and TRBJ1-5, with a tentative D call TRBD1 (5 bases). Germline CDR1 is LNHNV and CDR2 is YYDKDF (reference sequence). The V and J ends lost 0 bases and 1 base respectively, with 7 bases between them. The CDR3 is 15 residues long. The CDR3 DNA follows: TGTGCCACCAGCAGAGATTACAGGAGCAATCAGCCCCAGCATTTT. It codes for CATSRDYRSNQPQHF. Full variable domain (rest looked up from reference TRBV15 and TRBJ1-5): DAMVIQNPRYQVTQFGKPVTLSCSQTLNHNVMYWYQQKSSQAPKLLFHYYDKDFNNEADTPDNFQSRRPNTSFCFLDIRSPGLGDTAMYLCATSRDYRSNQPQHFGDGTRLSIL.

This clone was seen once. This chain joins TRBV29-1 and TRBJ1-4; no reliable D call. Germline V gives CDR1 SQVTM, CDR2 ANQGSEA. The length of the CDR3 is 10 residues. V was cut by 4 bases and J by 8 bases, with 5 bases left in between. The CDR3 region is CSVGGEKLFF. The CDR3 DNA follows: TGCAGCGTTGGAGGCGAAAAACTGTTTTTT.

V is TRBV4-1 and J is TRBJ2-5; TRBD2 agrees at 9 bases. Germline CDR1 is MGHRA and CDR2 is YSYEKL. There are 13 residues in the CDR3. V shed 4 bases and J 4 bases; nucleotides not matched to a gene: 1. The CDR3 spells CASSRSGGETQYF. CDR3 bases: TGCGCCAGCAGCCGTAGCGGGGGAGAGACCCAGTACTTC.

This clone came up a few times. The CDR3 spells CASSESRRELFF. CDR3 DNA sequence: TGTGCCAGCAGTGAATCCCGGCGGGAGCTGTTTTTT. J is TRBJ2-2 and V is TRBV25-1; D call uncertain. There are 12 residues in the CDR3. Looked up from germline, CDR1 is MGHDK and CDR2 is SYGVNS. V lost 1 base, J lost 9 bases, and 6 bases lay in between.

The chain couples TRBV14 to TRBJ2-7, with D perhaps being TRBD1 or TRBD2 (5 bases each). This CDR3 has 15 residues. Germline V CDR1 and CDR2: SGHDN, FVKESK. Trimming cost V 4 bases and J 3 bases, with 16 bases left between them. The CDR3 DNA reads TGTGCCAGCAGCCGGGGGATGGGATCTGGCTACGAGCAGTACTTC. The encoded protein is CASSRGMGSGYEQYF.

The chain has TRBV11-2 and TRBJ1-1, with 7 bases lining up with TRBD1. Germline V gives CDR1 SGHAT, CDR2 FQNNGV. J was trimmed by 1 base and V by 5 bases; bases with no gene match: 13. The CDR3 extends over 17 amino acids. The DNA for the CDR3 is TGTGCCAGCAGCGTACACCCACCCGGACAGGCGAACACTGAAGCTTTCTTT. It specifies CASSVHPPGQANTEAFF.

The chain has TRBV11-2 and TRBJ1-2; 9 bases fit TRBD1. The CDR3 sequence is 15 residues long. J gave up 6 bases and V 8 bases, and 13 bases lay outside the gene matches. Germline V gives CDR1 SGHAT, CDR2 FQNNGV. The CDR3 DNA reads as TGTGCCAGCCATACCACGGGGACAGGGATAGATGGCTACACCTTC. Its protein product is CASHTTGTGIDGYTF.

V gene TRBV5-8 combines with J gene TRBJ2-1, with 13 bases identical to TRBD2. With 2 bases clipped from V and 8 bases from J, the junction kept 7 bases outside the gene matches. This CDR3 region has 16 residues. Germline loops: CDR1 SGHTS, CDR2 YDEGEE. The DNA of the CDR3 is TGTGCCAGCAGCTTCCTTACTAGCGGGGGGGCCTATGAGCAGTTCTTC. It codes for CASSFLTSGGAYEQFF.

This clone was seen just once. The chain has TRBV2 and TRBJ2-1; 8 bases are shared with TRBD1. CDR1 SNHLY and CDR2 FYNNEI come from the germline V gene. V shed 7 bases, J shed 4 bases, and the junction held 12 bases outside the gene matches. The CDR3 covers 16 residues. The CDR3: CASKSILGQEYNEQFF. The CDR3 region has the DNA TGTGCCAGCAAAAGTATCTTGGGACAGGAATACAATGAGCAGTTCTTC.

This chain uses TRBV19 with TRBJ1-1; 7 bases map to TRBD1. The V and J ends lost 7 bases and 7 bases, in that order; junction bases with no gene match: 15. Germline lookup yields CDR1 LNHDA and CDR2 SQIVND (reference sequence). This CDR3 has 15 amino acids. The CDR3 region has the DNA TGTGCCAGTACCTTAGAACAGGGGACGGGTGATGAAGCTTTCTTT. This translates into CASTLEQGTGDEAFF.